One and the same sample provided the 2 T cell receptor beta chains below, sequenced in a study of type 1 regulatory T cells. These TCRs are of unknown antigen specificity. TCRdb re-derived calls from the reads in MiXCR, one entry per CDR3 protein. The sample includes about 42,000 distinct CDR3 sequences, roughly an eighth of them seen just once. The sample consisted of cultured non-Tr1 T cells, either the whole culture or a sorted T cell fraction (not recorded which). These receptor sequences come from a human donor in good health.

The rearrangement uses TRBV4-3 and TRBJ1-5; no definite D call. The CDR3 is 13 amino acids. Germline CDR1 reads LGHNA; CDR2 reads YSLEER. Trimming left V 0 bases short and J 6 bases short, with 6 bases between. CDR3 loop: CASSQDRRQPQHF. CDR3 DNA sequence: TGCGCCAGCAGCCAAGATAGGCGTCAGCCCCAGCATTTT.

In its sample, this clonotype was seen many times. Here the CDR3 reads CANESLTANYGYTF. DNA of the CDR3: TGTGCCAACGAGTCTTTGACGGCGAACTATGGCTACACCTTC. The chain is built from TRBV27 and TRBJ1-2, with D unclear. Germline V gene lookup returns CDR1 MNHEY and CDR2 SMNVEV (reference sequence). The CDR3 sequence is 14 residues long. Trimming pared 10 bases from V and 2 bases from J, leaving 17 bases between.